These 2 T cell receptor beta chains were all obtained from the same sample, sequenced in a study of cytomegalovirus exposure and HLA in healthy donors. Primers for the PCR totalled 60 Vbeta and 13 Jbeta. Produced via immunoSEQ multiplex PCR; TCRdb's table is partial and in-frame only. This table has around 200,000 clones, around 86% appearing once. Sequencing input: PBMCs. The receptors were gathered from a woman between 50 and 59 years old in good health and CMV-seropositive.

The chain couples TRBV5-1 to TRBJ2-5; possibly TRBD1 for D (6 bases). The germline gives CDR1 SGHRS, CDR2 YFSETQ. V gave up 1 base and J gave up 1 base, with 14 bases separating them. The CDR3 consists of 16 residues. The CDR3 DNA reads TGCGCCAGCAGCTTGAATACAGGGTTAACCCAAGAGACCCAGTACTTC. Translated, it gives CASSLNTGLTQETQYF.

The chain uses TRBV2 and TRBJ2-7; D unresolved. CDR1 and CDR2 (germline): SNHLY, FYNNEI. The V end was cut by 8 bases, the J end by 0 bases, with 14 bases between. The CDR3 has 14 amino acids. The CDR3 here is CASAQTSSSYEQYF. The CDR3 DNA reads as TGTGCCAGCGCGCAGACTTCTAGCTCCTACGAGCAGTACTTC.